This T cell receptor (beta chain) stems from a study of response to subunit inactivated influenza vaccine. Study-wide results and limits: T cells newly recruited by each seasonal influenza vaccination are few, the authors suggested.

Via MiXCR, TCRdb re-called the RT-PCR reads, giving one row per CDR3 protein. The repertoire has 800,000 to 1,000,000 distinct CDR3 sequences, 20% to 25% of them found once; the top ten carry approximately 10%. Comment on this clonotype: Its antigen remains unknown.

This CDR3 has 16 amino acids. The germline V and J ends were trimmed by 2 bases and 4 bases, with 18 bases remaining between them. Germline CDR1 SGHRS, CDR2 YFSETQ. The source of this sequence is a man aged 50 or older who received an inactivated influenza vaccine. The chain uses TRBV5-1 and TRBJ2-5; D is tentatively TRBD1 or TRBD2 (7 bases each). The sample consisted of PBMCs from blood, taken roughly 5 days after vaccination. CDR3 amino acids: CASSLGTTGVLETQYF. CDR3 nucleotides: TGCGCCAGCAGCTTAGGGACTACAGGGGTTTTAGAGACCCAGTACTTC.